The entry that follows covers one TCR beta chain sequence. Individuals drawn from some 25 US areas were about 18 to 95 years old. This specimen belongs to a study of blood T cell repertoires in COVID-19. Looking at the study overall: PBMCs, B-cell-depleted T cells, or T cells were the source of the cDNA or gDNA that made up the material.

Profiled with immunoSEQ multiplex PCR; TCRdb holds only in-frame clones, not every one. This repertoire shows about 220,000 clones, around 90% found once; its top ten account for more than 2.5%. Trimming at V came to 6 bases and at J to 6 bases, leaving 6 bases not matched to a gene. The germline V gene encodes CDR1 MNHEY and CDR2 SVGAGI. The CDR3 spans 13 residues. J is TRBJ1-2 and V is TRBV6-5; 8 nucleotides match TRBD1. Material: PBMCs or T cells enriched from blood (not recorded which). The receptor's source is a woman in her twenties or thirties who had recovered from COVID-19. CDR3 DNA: TGTGCCAGCAGCCAATCGGACAGGGATGGCTACACCTTC. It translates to CASSQSDRDGYTF.